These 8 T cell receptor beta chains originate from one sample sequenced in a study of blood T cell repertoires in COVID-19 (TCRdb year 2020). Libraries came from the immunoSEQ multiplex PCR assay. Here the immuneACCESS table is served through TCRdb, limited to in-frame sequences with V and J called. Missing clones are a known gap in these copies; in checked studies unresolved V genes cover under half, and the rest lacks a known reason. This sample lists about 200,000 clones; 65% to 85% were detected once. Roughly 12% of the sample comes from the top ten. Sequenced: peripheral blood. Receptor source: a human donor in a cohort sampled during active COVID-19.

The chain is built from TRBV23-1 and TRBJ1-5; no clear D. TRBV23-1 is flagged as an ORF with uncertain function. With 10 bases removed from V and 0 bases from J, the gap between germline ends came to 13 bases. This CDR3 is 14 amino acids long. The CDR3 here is CAILKLNSNQPQHF. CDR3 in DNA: TGCGCCATTCTCAAGCTAAATAGCAATCAGCCCCAGCATTTT.

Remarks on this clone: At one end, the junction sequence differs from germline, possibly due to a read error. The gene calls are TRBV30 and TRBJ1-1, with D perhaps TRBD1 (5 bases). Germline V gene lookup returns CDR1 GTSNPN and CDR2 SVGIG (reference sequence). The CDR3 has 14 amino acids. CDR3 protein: CAWSVRGWVSEAFF. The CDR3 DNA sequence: TGTGCCTGGAGTGTAAGGGGTTGGGTCTCTGAAGCTTTTTTT.

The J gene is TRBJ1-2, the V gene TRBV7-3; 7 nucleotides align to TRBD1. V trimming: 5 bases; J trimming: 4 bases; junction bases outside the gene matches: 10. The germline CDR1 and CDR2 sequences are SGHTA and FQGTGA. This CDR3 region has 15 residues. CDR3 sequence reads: CASSLPGTAIYGYTF. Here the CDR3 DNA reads TGTGCCAGCAGCCTCCCGGGGACAGCCATCTATGGCTACACCTTC.

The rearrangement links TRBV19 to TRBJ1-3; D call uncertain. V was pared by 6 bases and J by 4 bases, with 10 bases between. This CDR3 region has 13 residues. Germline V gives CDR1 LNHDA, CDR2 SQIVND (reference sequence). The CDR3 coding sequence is TGTGCCAGTAGCCTCGAGAGGGGAAACACCATATATTTT. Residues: CASSLERGNTIYF.

CDR3 loop: CASSHRSGDTQYF. CDR3 nucleotides: TGTGCCAGCAGCCACAGATCCGGAGATACGCAGTATTTT. The chain employs TRBV7-9 and TRBJ2-3; D remains unclear. Trimming cost V 5 bases and J 5 bases, with 11 bases left between them. The CDR3 covers 13 residues. CDR1 is SEHNR and CDR2 is FQNEAQ in the germline V gene (reference sequence).

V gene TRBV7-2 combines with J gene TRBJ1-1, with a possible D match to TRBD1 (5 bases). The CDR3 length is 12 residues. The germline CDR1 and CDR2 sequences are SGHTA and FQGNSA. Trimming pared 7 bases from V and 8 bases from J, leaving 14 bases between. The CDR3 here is CASTLGGLEAFF. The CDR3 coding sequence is TGTGCCAGCACCCTCGGGGGGTTGGAAGCTTTCTTT.

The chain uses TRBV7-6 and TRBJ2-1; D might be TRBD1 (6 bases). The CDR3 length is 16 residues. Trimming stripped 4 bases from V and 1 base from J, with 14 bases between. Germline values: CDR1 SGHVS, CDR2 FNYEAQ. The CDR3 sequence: CASSSPLTGSYNEQFF. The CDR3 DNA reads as TGTGCCAGCAGCTCCCCACTAACAGGGTCCTACAATGAGCAGTTCTTC.

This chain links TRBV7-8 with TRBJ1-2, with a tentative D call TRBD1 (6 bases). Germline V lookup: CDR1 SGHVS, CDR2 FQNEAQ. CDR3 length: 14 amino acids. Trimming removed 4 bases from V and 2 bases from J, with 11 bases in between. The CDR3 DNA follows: TGTGCCAGCAGCTCGGACAGCACAAACTATGGCTACACCTTC. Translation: CASSSDSTNYGYTF.